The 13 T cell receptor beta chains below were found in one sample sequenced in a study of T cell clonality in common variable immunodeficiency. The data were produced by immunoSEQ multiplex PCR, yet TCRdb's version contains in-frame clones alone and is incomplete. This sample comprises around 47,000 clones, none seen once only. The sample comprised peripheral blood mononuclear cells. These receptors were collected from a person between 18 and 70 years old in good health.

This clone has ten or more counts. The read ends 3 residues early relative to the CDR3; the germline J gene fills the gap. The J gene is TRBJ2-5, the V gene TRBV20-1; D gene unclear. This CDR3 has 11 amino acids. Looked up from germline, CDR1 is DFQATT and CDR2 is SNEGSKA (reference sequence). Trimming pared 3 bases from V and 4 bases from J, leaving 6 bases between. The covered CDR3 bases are TGCAGTGCTAGTACGGGAGAGACC. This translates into CSASTGET. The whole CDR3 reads CSASTGETQYF.

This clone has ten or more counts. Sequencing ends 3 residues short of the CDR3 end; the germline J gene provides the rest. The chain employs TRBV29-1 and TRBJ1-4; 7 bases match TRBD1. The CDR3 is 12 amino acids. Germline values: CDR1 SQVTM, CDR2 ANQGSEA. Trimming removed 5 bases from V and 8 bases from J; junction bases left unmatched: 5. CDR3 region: CSVSTGNEKLFF. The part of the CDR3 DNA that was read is TGCAGCGTTTCGACAGGGAACGAAAAA.

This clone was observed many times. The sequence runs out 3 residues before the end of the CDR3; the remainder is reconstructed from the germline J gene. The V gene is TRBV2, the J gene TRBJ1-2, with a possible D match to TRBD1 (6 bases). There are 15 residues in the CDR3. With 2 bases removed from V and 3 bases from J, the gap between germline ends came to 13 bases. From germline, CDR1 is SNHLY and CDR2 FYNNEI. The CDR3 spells CASSERGGAYYGYTF. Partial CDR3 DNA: TGTGCCAGCAGTGAACGTGGGGGCGCGTACTATGGC.

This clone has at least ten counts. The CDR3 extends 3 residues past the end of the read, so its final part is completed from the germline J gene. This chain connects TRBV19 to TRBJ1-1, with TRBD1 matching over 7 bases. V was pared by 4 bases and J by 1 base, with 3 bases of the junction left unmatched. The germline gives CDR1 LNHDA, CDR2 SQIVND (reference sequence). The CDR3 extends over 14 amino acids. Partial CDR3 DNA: TGTGCCAGTAGTACGGGACAGCGGAACACTGAA. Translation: CASSTGQRNTE. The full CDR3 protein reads CASSTGQRNTEAFF. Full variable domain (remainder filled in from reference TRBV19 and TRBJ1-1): DGGITQSPKYLFRKEGQNVTLSCEQNLNHDAMYWYRQDPGQGLRLIYYSQIVNDFQKGDIAEGYSVSREKKESFPLTVTSAQKNPTAFYLCASSTGQRNTEAFFGQGTRLTVV.

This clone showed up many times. This chain's CDR3 is CASSSGRLAGRQTQYF. Incomplete CDR3 DNA: TGTGCCAGCAGCTCCGGACGACTAGCGGGGAGGCAGACC. The chain employs TRBV7-8 and TRBJ2-5; 11 nucleotides agree with TRBD2. The read is 3 residues too short to cover the CDR3 end, so that end is filled in from the germline J gene. This CDR3 is built from 16 residues. V gave up 4 bases and J gave up 6 bases; unmatched junction bases: 10. CDR1 and CDR2 from the germline V gene are SGHVS and FQNEAQ.

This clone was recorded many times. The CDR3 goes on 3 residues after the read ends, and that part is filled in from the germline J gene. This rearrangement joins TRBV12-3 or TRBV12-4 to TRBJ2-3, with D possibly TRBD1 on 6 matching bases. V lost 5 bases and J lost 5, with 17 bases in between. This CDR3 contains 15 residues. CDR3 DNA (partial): TGTGCCAGCAGTCATTCTAGGGGGTCGGTAGATACG. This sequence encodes CASSHSRGSVDT. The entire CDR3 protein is CASSHSRGSVDTQYF.

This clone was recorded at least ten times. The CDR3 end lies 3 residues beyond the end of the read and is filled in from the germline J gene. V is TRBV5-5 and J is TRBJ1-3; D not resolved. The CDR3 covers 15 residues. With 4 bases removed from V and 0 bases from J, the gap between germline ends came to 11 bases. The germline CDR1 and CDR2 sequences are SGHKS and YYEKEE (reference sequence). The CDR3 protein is CASSRDTSSGNTIYF. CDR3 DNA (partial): TGTGCCAGCAGCCGCGACACGAGCTCTGGAAACACC.

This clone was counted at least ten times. Partial CDR3 DNA: TGTGCCAGTAGTAGACCCGGGACAGTCTCCTACGAG. Translating it yields CASSRPGTVSYE. The entire CDR3 protein reads CASSRPGTVSYEQYF. The genes are TRBV19 and TRBJ2-7; 7 bases align to TRBD1. The read ends 3 residues before the CDR3 terminus; that terminus is restored from the germline J gene. Germline-derived CDR1 and CDR2 are LNHDA and SQIVND (reference sequence). The CDR3 contains 15 residues. V dropped 4 bases and J dropped 0; count of bases not matched to a gene: 6.

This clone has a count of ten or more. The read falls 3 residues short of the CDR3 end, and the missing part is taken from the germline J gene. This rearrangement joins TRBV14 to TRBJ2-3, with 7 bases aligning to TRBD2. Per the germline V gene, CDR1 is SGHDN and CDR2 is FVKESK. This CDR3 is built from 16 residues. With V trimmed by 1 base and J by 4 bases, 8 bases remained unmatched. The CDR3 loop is CASSQVAGVIADTQYF. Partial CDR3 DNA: TGTGCCAGCAGCCAAGTTGCGGGAGTTATCGCAGATACG.

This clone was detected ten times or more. CDR3 DNA (partial): TGTGCCAGCAGCTTGACGGTTAGGGATCAGCCC. Protein: CASSLTVRDQP. The CDR3 as a whole reads CASSLTVRDQPQHF. The chain joins TRBV5-5 to TRBJ1-5; D is unclear. Read data end 3 residues before the CDR3 end; the end is taken from the germline J gene. Germline CDR1 reads SGHKS; CDR2 reads YYEKEE (reference sequence). Trimming took 1 base from V and 5 from J, leaving 10 bases between them. The CDR3 extends over 14 amino acids.

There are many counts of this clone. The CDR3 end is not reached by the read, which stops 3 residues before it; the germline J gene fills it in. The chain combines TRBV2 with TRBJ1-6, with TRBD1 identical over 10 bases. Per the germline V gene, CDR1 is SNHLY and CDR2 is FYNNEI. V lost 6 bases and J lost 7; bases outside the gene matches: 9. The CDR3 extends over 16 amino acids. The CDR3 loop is CASSVSGTGANSPLHF. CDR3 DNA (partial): TGTGCCAGCAGCGTTAGTGGGACAGGGGCCAATTCACCC.

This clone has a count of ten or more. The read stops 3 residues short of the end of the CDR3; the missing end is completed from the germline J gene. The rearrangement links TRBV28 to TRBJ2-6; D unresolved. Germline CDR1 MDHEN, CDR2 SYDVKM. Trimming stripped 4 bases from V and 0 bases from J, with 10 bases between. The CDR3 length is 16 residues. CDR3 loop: CASSYRSSSGANVLTF. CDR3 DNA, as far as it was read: TGTGCCAGCAGTTACCGATCTAGCTCTGGGGCCAACGTC.

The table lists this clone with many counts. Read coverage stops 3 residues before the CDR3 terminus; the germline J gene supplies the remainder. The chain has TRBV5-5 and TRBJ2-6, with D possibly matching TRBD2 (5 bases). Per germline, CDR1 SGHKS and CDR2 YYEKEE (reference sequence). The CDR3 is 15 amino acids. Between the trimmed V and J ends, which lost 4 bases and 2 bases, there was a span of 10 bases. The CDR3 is CASSDVGAGANVLTF. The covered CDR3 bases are TGTGCCAGCAGCGATGTCGGGGCTGGGGCCAACGTC. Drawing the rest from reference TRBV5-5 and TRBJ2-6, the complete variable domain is DAGVTQSPTHLIKTRGQQVTLRCSPISGHKSVSWYQQVLGQGPQFIFQYYEKEERGRGNFPDRFSARQFPNYSSELNVNALLLGDSALYLCASSDVGAGANVLTFGAGSRLTVL.